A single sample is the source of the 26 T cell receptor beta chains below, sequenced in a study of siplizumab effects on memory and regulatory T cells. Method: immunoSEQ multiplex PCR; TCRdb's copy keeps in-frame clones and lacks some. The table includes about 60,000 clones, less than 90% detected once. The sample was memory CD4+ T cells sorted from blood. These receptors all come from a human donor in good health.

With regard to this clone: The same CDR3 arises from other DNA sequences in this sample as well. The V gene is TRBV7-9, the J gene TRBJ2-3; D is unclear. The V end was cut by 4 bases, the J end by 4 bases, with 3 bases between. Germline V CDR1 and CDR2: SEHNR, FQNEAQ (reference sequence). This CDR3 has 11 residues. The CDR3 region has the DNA TGTGCCAGCAGCTCCGCAGATACGCAGTATTTT. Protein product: CASSSADTQYF.

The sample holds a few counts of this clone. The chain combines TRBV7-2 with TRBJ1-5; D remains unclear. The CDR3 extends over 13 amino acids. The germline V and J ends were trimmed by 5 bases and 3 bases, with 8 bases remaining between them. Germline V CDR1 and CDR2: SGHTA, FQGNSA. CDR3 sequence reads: CASSPFHNQPQHF. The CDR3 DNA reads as TGTGCCAGCAGCCCTTTTCACAATCAGCCCCAGCATTTT.

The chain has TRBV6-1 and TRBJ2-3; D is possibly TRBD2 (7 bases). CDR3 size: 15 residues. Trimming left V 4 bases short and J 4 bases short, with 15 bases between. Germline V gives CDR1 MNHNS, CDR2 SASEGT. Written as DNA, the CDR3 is TGTGCCAGCAGTGCTCTATTGGGGGGGCCAGATACGCAGTATTTT. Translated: CASSALLGGPDTQYF.

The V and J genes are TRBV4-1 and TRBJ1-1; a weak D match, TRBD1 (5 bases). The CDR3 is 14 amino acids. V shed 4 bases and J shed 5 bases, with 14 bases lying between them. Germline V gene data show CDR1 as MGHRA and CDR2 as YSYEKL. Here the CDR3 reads CASSPQGVGTEAFF. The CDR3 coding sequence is TGCGCCAGCAGCCCCCAAGGGGTTGGGACTGAAGCTTTCTTT.

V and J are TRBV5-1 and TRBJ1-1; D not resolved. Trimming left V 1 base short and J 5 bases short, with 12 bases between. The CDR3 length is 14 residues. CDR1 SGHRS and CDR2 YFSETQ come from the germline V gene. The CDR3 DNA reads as TGCGCCAGCAGCTTGTACCGGGGAGAGACTGAAGCTTTCTTT. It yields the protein CASSLYRGETEAFF.

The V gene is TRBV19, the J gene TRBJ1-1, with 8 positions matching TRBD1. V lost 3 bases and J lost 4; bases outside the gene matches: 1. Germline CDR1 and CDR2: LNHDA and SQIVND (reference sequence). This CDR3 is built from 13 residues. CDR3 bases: TGTGCCAGTAGTATTACAGGGGGCACTGAAGCTTTCTTT. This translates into CASSITGGTEAFF.

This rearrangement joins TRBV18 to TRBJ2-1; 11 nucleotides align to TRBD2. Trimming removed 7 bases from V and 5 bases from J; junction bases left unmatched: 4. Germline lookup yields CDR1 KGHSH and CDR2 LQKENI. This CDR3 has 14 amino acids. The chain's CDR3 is CASFGTSGNNEQFF. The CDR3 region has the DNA TGTGCCAGCTTCGGGACTAGCGGTAACAATGAGCAGTTCTTC.

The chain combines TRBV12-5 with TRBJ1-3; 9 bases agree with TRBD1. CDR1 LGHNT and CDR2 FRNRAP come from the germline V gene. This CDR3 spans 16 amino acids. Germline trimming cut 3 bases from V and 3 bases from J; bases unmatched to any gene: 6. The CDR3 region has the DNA TGTGCTAGTGGTTTCTCTAACAGGGGGCTTGGAAACACCATATATTTT. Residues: CASGFSNRGLGNTIYF.

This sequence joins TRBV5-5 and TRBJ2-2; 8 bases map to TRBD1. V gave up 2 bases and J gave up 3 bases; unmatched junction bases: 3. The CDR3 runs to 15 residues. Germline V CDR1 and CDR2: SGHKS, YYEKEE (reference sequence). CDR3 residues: CASSLRQGYTGELFF. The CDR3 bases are TGTGCCAGCAGCTTAAGACAGGGGTACACCGGGGAGCTGTTTTTT.

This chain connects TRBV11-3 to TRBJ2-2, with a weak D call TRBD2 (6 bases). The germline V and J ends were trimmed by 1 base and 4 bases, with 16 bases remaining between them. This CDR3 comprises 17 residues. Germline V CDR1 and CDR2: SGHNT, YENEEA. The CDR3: CASSLAVGQGGTGELFF. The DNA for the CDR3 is TGTGCCAGCAGCTTAGCAGTGGGCCAGGGAGGCACCGGGGAGCTGTTTTTT.

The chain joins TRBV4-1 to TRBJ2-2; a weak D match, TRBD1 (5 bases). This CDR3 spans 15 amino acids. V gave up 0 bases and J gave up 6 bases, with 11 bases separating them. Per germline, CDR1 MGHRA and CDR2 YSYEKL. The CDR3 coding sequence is TGCGCCAGCAGCCAAGATGCAGGGTGGCCCGGGGAGCTGTTTTTT. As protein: CASSQDAGWPGELFF.

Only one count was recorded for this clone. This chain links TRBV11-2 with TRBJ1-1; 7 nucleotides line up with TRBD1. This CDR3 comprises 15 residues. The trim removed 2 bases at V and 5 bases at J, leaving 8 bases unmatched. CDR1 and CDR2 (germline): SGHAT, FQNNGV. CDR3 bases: TGTGCCAGCAGCTTAAACCCGCAGGGGGGAACTGAAGCTTTCTTT. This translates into CASSLNPQGGTEAFF.

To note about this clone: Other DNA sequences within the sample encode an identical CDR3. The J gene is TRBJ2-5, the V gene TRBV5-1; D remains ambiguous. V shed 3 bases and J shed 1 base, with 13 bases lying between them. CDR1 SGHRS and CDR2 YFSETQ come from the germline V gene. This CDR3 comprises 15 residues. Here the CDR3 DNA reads TGCGCCAGCAGCTACGGGCGCCACGCCCAAGAGACCCAGTACTTC. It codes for CASSYGRHAQETQYF.

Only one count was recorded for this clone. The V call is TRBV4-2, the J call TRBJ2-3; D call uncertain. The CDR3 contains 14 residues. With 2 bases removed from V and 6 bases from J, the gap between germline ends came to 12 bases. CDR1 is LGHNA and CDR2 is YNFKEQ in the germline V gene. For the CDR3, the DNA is TGTGCCAGCAGCCAACCCTTCATCAAGGATACGCAGTATTTT. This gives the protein CASSQPFIKDTQYF.

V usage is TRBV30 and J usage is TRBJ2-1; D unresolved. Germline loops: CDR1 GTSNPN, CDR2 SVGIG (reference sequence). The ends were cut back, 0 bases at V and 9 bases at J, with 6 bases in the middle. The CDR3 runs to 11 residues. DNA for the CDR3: TGTGCCTGGAGTGTGTTGGGTGAGCAGTTCTTC. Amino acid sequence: CAWSVLGEQFF.

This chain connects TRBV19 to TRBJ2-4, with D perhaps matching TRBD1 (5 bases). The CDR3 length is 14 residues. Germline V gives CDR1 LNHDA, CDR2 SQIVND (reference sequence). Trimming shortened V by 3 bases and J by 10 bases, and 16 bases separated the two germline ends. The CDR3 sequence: CASSIRPQGEIQYF. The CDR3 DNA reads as TGTGCCAGTAGTATCCGACCCCAGGGCGAAATTCAGTACTTC.

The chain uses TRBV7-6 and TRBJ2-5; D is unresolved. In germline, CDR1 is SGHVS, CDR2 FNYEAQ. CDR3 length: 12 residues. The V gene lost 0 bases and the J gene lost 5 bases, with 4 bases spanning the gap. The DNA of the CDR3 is TGTGCCAGCAGCTTAGCGGACGAGACCCAGTACTTC. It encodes CASSLADETQYF.

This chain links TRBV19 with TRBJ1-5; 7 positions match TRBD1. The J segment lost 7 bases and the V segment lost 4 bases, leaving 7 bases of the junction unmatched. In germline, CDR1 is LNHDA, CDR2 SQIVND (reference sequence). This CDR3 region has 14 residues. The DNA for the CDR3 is TGTGCCAGTAGTAAAAACAGGGGTCAGCAGCCCCAGCATTTT. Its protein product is CASSKNRGQQPQHF.

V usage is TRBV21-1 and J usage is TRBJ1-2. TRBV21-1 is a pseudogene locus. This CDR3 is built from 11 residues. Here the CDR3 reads CASSPTERYTF. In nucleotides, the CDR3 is TGTGCCAGCAGCCCCACGGAAAGGTACACCTTC.

The CDR3 nucleotides are TGTGCCAGCAGTTACCGCACAACAGGGAGAACTTTCTTT. This gives the protein CASSYRTTGRTFF. The J gene is TRBJ1-1, the V gene TRBV6-5; TRBD1 is a possible D gene (6 bases). The CDR3 is 13 amino acids. V was trimmed by 2 bases and J by 12 bases, leaving 16 bases between them. Germline V gene lookup returns CDR1 MNHEY and CDR2 SVGAGI.

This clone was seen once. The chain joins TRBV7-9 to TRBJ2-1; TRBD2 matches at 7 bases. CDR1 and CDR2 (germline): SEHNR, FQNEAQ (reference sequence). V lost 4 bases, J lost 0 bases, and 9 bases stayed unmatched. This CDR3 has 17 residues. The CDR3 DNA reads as TGTGCCAGCAGCTACCGACTAGCCCGGAGCTCCTACAATGAGCAGTTCTTC. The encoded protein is CASSYRLARSSYNEQFF.

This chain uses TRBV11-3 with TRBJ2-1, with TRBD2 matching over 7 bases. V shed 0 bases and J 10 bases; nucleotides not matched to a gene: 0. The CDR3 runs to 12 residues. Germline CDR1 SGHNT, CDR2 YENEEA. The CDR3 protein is CASSLDSGEQFF. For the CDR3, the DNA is TGTGCCAGCAGCTTAGATAGCGGGGAGCAGTTCTTC.

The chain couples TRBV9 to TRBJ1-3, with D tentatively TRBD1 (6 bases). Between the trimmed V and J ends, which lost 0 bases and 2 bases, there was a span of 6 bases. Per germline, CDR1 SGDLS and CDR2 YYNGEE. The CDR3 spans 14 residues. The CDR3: CASSVEGAGNTIYF. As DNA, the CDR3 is TGTGCCAGCAGCGTAGAGGGGGCTGGAAACACCATATATTTT.

The CDR3 sequence: CASSRGEATQYF. The CDR3 DNA is TGTGCCAGCAGCCGGGGGGAGGCCACGCAGTATTTT. The V call is TRBV7-8, the J call TRBJ2-3, with 7 positions matching TRBD2. With 5 bases clipped from V and 9 bases from J, the junction kept 5 bases outside the gene matches. Germline assignment: CDR1 SGHVS and CDR2 FQNEAQ. This CDR3 comprises 12 residues.

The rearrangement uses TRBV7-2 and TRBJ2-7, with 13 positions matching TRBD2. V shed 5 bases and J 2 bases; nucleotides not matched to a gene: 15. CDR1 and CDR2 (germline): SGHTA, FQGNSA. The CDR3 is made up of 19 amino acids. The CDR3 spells CASSSQGLAGARWAYEQYF. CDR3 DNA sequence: TGTGCCAGCAGCAGCCAAGGACTAGCGGGAGCCCGATGGGCCTACGAGCAGTACTTC.

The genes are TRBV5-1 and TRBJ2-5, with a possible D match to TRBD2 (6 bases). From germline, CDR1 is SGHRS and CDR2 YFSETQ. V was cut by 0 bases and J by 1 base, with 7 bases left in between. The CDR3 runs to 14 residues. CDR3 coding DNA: TGCGCCAGCAGCTTGGGGGGGGTCCAAGAGACCCAGTACTTC. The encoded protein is CASSLGGVQETQYF. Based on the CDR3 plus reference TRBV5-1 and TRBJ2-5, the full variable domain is KAGVTQTPRYLIKTRGQQVTLSCSPISGHRSVSWYQQTPGQGLQFLFEYFSETQRNKGNFPGRFSGRQFSNSRSEMNVSTLELGDSALYLCASSLGGVQETQYFGPGTRLLVL.